Below are 9 T cell receptor beta chains sequenced from a single sample in a study of shared clonotypes between healthy human individuals (dated by TCRdb to 2020 to 2022). CD8 naive samples were CD45RO-negative cells positively selected for CCR7, giving a CD45RA+CCR7+ population that excluded TemRA cells. Library generation was performed with the immunoSEQ multiplex PCR assay. Sourced from immuneACCESS, this table was stored by TCRdb with only in-frame sequences that have V and J called. A share of the clones is absent; for the studies checked, an unresolved V gene accounts for under half, and the remainder has no known explanation. The sample profile shows about 580,000 clones; nearly 98% of them were found once. Of the sample, approximately 0.3% is held by the ten largest clones. The sequenced sample consisted of naive CD8+ T cells sorted from blood. What this sample's cell subset or site label stands for: CD45RA+CCR7+. The origin of the receptors is a man aged 30 to 39 in good health.

This clone is a singleton in its sample. The rearrangement joins TRBV7-9 to TRBJ2-7; possible D gene TRBD1, 6 bases. The V end lost 4 bases, the J end lost 3 bases, and 25 bases lay between the germline ends. The germline CDR1 and CDR2 sequences are SEHNR and FQNEAQ (reference sequence). The CDR3 covers 18 residues. CDR3 region: CASSSTGSWVDVNYEQYF. Here the CDR3 DNA reads TGTGCCAGCAGCTCAACAGGGAGTTGGGTGGATGTTAACTACGAGCAGTACTTC. The full variable domain, in which reference TRBV7-9 and TRBJ2-7 provide the parts outside the CDR3, is DTGVSQNPRHKITKRGQNVTFRCDPISEHNRLYWYRQTLGQGPEFLTYFQNEAQLEKSRLLSDRFSAERPKGSFSTLEIQRTEQGDSAMYLCASSSTGSWVDVNYEQYFGPGTRLTVT.

V and J are TRBV19 and TRBJ1-5; D may be TRBD1 (5 bases). The CDR3 loop spans 15 amino acids. Trimming took off 4 bases at V and 5 bases at J, with 15 bases between the two ends. Germline CDR1 reads LNHDA; CDR2 reads SQIVND (reference sequence). The CDR3 nucleotides are TGTGCCAGTAGTAGCCTGGGGCGCCAGTATCAGCCCCAGCATTTT. Its translation: CASSSLGRQYQPQHF. The variable domain in full, with the rest retrieved from reference TRBV19 and TRBJ1-5, is DGGITQSPKYLFRKEGQNVTLSCEQNLNHDAMYWYRQDPGQGLRLIYYSQIVNDFQKGDIAEGYSVSREKKESFPLTVTSAQKNPTAFYLCASSSLGRQYQPQHFGDGTRLSIL.

This chain joins TRBV19 and TRBJ2-7, with D unclear. This CDR3 contains 13 residues. V lost 5 bases and J lost 3, with 11 bases in between. The germline V gene has CDR1 LNHDA and CDR2 SQIVND (reference sequence). CDR3 nucleotide sequence: TGTGCCAGTAGTTATAGAAGGAACTACGAGCAGTACTTC. The encoded protein is CASSYRRNYEQYF.

On this clone: This specimen includes other DNA sequences encoding the same CDR3. V usage is TRBV28 and J usage is TRBJ2-2; D unresolved. The CDR3 has 12 amino acids. In germline, CDR1 is MDHEN, CDR2 SYDVKM. Trimming shortened V by 2 bases and J by 6 bases, and 4 bases separated the two germline ends. The CDR3 DNA sequence: TGTGCCAGCAGTTTAGGAGCCGGGGAGCTGTTTTTT. This gives the protein CASSLGAGELFF.

The J gene is TRBJ1-5, the V gene TRBV11-2; possible D gene TRBD1, 6 bases. CDR3 length equals 15 residues. Trimming pared 5 bases from V and 1 base from J, leaving 12 bases between. The V gene's germline CDR1 is SGHAT and CDR2 FQNNGV. Here the CDR3 reads CASSPDGGSNQPQHF. The CDR3 nucleotides read TGTGCCAGCAGCCCTGACGGGGGCAGCAATCAGCCCCAGCATTTT.

This clone was seen a single time. The chain joins TRBV13 to TRBJ2-1; D may be TRBD2 (6 bases). V lost 4 bases to trimming and J lost 9 bases, with 16 bases between them. Germline V gives CDR1 PRHDT, CDR2 FYEKMQ (reference sequence). This CDR3 is built from 14 residues. In nucleotides, the CDR3 is TGTGCCAGCAGCTCCGAGGGAGGTTTAAGTGAGCAGTTCTTC. Translating it yields CASSSEGGLSEQFF.

J is TRBJ2-5 and V is TRBV5-1, with 11 positions matching TRBD2. The CDR3 extends over 16 amino acids. CDR1 is SGHRS and CDR2 is YFSETQ in the germline V gene. V lost 5 bases to trimming and J lost 1 base; unmatched junction nucleotides: 7. CDR3 region: CASRDRTSGSQETQYF. CDR3 sequence (DNA): TGCGCCAGCAGGGACCGGACTAGCGGGTCCCAAGAGACCCAGTACTTC.

This clone was recorded once. This rearrangement joins TRBV27 to TRBJ2-7, with 13 bases that match TRBD2. CDR3 size: 16 residues. With 6 bases clipped from V and 4 bases from J, the junction kept 9 bases outside the gene matches. Looked up from germline, CDR1 is MNHEY and CDR2 is SMNVEV (reference sequence). The CDR3 protein is CASRPGLAGALYEQYF. In DNA, the CDR3 is TGTGCCAGCAGGCCAGGACTAGCGGGAGCCCTGTACGAGCAGTACTTC.

The chain recombines TRBV11-2 with TRBJ2-1; D call uncertain. V dropped 1 base and J dropped 0 bases, with 19 bases sitting between them. There are 19 residues in the CDR3. Looked up from germline, CDR1 is SGHAT and CDR2 is FQNNGV. CDR3 nucleotides: TGTGCCAGCAGCTTAGTCCTGGGAACGCTTACTGACTCCTACAATGAGCAGTTCTTC. Protein: CASSLVLGTLTDSYNEQFF.